These 27 T cell receptor beta chains were sequenced from one sample in a study of spatial heterogeneity in lung cancer (dated by TCRdb to the late 2010s). Library prep was done by 5' RACE. TCRdb shows the sequencer as NextSeq 500. TCRdb took the public reads, trimmed them with fastp at Q25, ran MiXCR for clone calling and kept in-frame beta chains. Every entry covers one CDR3 protein and lists the most common genes and DNA from its rows. This sample has 40,000 or so distinct CDR3 sequences in its table, and around 5.2% of those were observed once. Clones ranked in the top ten supply less than 30% of the sample. What this sample's time point label stands for: sample taken at primary tumor resection. Without any cell sorting, TCR sequencing was performed on whole RNA extracted either from tumor and nontumor lung tissue or from cryopreserved PBMC samples. The specimen was PBMCs, collected at surgery. All receptors derive from a female donor with early-stage non-small cell lung cancer.

Many counts were recorded for this clonotype. The chain recombines TRBV20-1 with TRBJ1-1; D might be TRBD1 (6 bases). Trimming stripped 2 bases from V and 0 bases from J, with 10 bases between. The CDR3 consists of 14 residues. CDR1 and CDR2 (germline): DFQATT, SNEGSKA (reference sequence). The DNA of the CDR3 is TGCAGTGCTAGATACGGGGGCATGAACACTGAAGCTTTCTTT. The encoded protein is CSARYGGMNTEAFF.

This clonotype was counted at least ten times. The V and J genes are TRBV4-3 and TRBJ2-7; D is perhaps TRBD1 (6 bases). CDR3 length equals 14 residues. Trimming pared 1 base from V and 3 bases from J, leaving 10 bases between. Germline V CDR1 and CDR2: LGHNA, YSLEER. CDR3 region: CASSQGSQGYEQYF. The CDR3, as DNA: TGCGCCAGCAGCCAAGGGTCACAGGGCTACGAGCAGTACTTC.

The table lists this clonotype with many counts. This chain connects TRBV7-3 to TRBJ2-3, with D possibly called TRBD1 or TRBD2 (5 bases each). Trimming pared 0 bases from V and 5 bases from J, leaving 9 bases between. The CDR3 runs to 14 residues. The V gene's germline CDR1 is SGHTA and CDR2 FQGTGA. The CDR3 is CASSLTGVVDTQYF. In DNA, the CDR3 is TGTGCCAGCAGCTTAACGGGGGTAGTAGATACGCAGTATTTT.

This clonotype was seen only a few times. The chain couples TRBV3-1 to TRBJ1-4; D call uncertain. Trimming left V 1 base short and J 12 bases short, with 9 bases between. From germline, CDR1 is LGHDT and CDR2 YNNKEL (reference sequence). This CDR3 contains 12 residues. CDR3 residues: CASSQGVTELFF. CDR3 nucleotide sequence: TGTGCCAGCAGCCAAGGAGTAACGGAACTGTTTTTT.

This clonotype was picked up a small number of times. This CDR3 reads CSAGTSGGFKETQYF. The CDR3 nucleotides read TGCAGTGCCGGGACTAGCGGGGGGTTCAAAGAGACCCAGTACTTC. The chain couples TRBV20-1 to TRBJ2-5, with 15 nucleotides matching TRBD2. CDR1 DFQATT and CDR2 SNEGSKA come from the germline V gene (reference sequence). CDR3 length equals 15 residues. V shed 6 bases and J 3 bases; nucleotides not matched to a gene: 5.

The table lists this clonotype with many counts. V gene TRBV2 combines with J gene TRBJ2-5; D is undetermined. Looked up from germline, CDR1 is SNHLY and CDR2 is FYNNEI. This CDR3 comprises 15 residues. Trimming removed 3 bases at V and 5 bases at J, with 16 bases between. The CDR3 DNA follows: TGTGCCAGCAGTGAGCGGCGGCAGTTGGGGGAGACCCAGTACTTC. This translates into CASSERRQLGETQYF.

This clonotype was seen a handful of times. This sequence joins TRBV23-1 and TRBJ2-1, with D perhaps matching TRBD1 (6 bases). TRBV23-1 is an ORF, with its function uncertain. Trimming removed 0 bases at V and 6 bases at J, with 12 bases between. The CDR3 is 15 residues long. CDR3 DNA sequence: TGCGCCAGCAGTCAATCGGGTCCAGGGGCCAATGAGCAGTTCTTC. Translation: CASSQSGPGANEQFF.

This clonotype was observed many times. V usage is TRBV10-3 and J usage is TRBJ1-5; tentatively, D is TRBD1 (5 bases). V was clipped by 11 bases and J by 0 bases, with 8 bases between them. Germline V CDR1 and CDR2: ENHRY, SYGVKD. This CDR3 is built from 12 residues. CDR3 loop: CAAGGSNQPQHF. As DNA, the CDR3 is TGTGCCGCCGGGGGTAGCAATCAGCCCCAGCATTTT.

This clonotype was counted many times. V and J are TRBV10-2 and TRBJ1-3; 9 bases agree with TRBD1. Germline values: CDR1 WSHSY, CDR2 SAAADI. This CDR3 region has 15 residues. Unmatched junction bases numbered 3, after V lost 3 bases and J lost 3 bases. This CDR3 is CASSDRDRVGNTIYF. The CDR3 nucleotides are TGCGCCAGCAGTGACCGGGACAGGGTTGGAAACACCATATATTTT.

At least ten counts were recorded for this clonotype. This chain links TRBV28 with TRBJ2-2; D gene unclear. This CDR3 region has 18 residues. V lost 4 bases and J 4 bases, leaving 22 bases between the germline ends. CDR1 is MDHEN and CDR2 is SYDVKM in the germline V gene. Written as DNA, the CDR3 is TGTGCCAGCAGTTCTCCACCCCGAACCGACGGTGGCACCGGGGAGCTGTTTTTT. It yields the protein CASSSPPRTDGGTGELFF. The full variable domain, rest sourced from reference TRBV28 and TRBJ2-2, is DVKVTQSSRYLVKRTGEKVFLECVQDMDHENMFWYRQDPGLGLRLIYFSYDVKMKEKGDIPEGYSVSREKKERFSLILESASTNQTSMYLCASSSPPRTDGGTGELFFGEGSRLTVL.

The table lists this clonotype with a few counts. The V call is TRBV29-1, the J call TRBJ1-1; D possibly corresponds to TRBD1 (5 bases). Trimming took 7 bases from V and 3 from J, leaving 9 bases between them. CDR3 length: 11 amino acids. Germline lookup yields CDR1 SQVTM and CDR2 ANQGSEA. CDR3 DNA: TGCAGCGGCAGGGATGACACTGAAGCTTTCTTT. Protein: CSGRDDTEAFF.

The chain recombines TRBV3-1 with TRBJ1-4, with a possible D match to TRBD1 (5 bases). The germline gives CDR1 LGHDT, CDR2 YNNKEL (reference sequence). The CDR3 has 12 residues. Trimming shortened V by 3 bases and J by 14 bases, and 13 bases separated the two germline ends. CDR3 in amino acids: CASSHLDSDLFF. The CDR3 DNA is TGTGCCAGCAGCCACCTCGACAGTGACCTGTTTTTT.

This clonotype was counted many times. The chain carries TRBV10-3 and TRBJ1-5; D is unresolved. This CDR3 contains 14 residues. Germline V gene lookup returns CDR1 ENHRY and CDR2 SYGVKD. V shed 6 bases and J shed 5 bases, with 14 bases lying between them. The CDR3 sequence: CAISGRLGDQPQHF. The CDR3 DNA reads TGTGCCATCAGCGGGAGGTTAGGCGATCAGCCCCAGCATTTT.

In this sample, this clonotype turned up many times. V is TRBV28 and J is TRBJ2-7; possibly TRBD2 for D (6 bases). CDR1 MDHEN and CDR2 SYDVKM come from the germline V gene. V was cut by 4 bases and J by 7 bases, with 14 bases left in between. The CDR3 spans 13 residues. The CDR3 spells CASSYSGQGEQYF. CDR3 nucleotides: TGTGCCAGCAGTTATAGCGGCCAGGGTGAGCAGTACTTC.

J is TRBJ2-5 and V is TRBV12-3 or TRBV12-4; D unresolved. This CDR3 region has 12 residues. V shed 7 bases and J shed 5 bases, with 11 bases lying between them. CDR3 protein: CASTQGAETQYF. CDR3 nucleotides: TGTGCCAGCACCCAAGGCGCCGAGACCCAGTACTTC.

This sequence joins TRBV30 and TRBJ2-2; TRBD2 aligns across 12 bases. CDR1 GTSNPN and CDR2 SVGIG come from the germline V gene (reference sequence). The length of the CDR3 is 17 residues. Germline trimming cut 3 bases from V and 4 bases from J; bases unmatched to any gene: 9. Written as DNA, the CDR3 is TGTGCCTGGAGGCTAGCGGGGGGGCCTCGGGCCACCGGGGAGCTGTTTTTT. Its translation: CAWRLAGGPRATGELFF.

Many counts were recorded for this clonotype. The chain employs TRBV6-1 and TRBJ2-1; TRBD2 aligns across 10 bases. CDR3 size: 15 residues. Germline V gene lookup returns CDR1 MNHNS and CDR2 SASEGT. V lost 0 bases to trimming and J lost 4 bases; unmatched junction nucleotides: 0. The DNA for the CDR3 is TGTGCCAGCAGTGAAGCTAGCGGGGGGTACAATGAGCAGTTCTTC. It codes for CASSEASGGYNEQFF.

In this sample, this clonotype turned up many times. The chain is built from TRBV20-1 and TRBJ2-2; no firm D call. Trimming shortened V by 5 bases and J by 2 bases, and 9 bases separated the two germline ends. Germline loops: CDR1 DFQATT, CDR2 SNEGSKA (reference sequence). CDR3 length equals 13 residues. CDR3 DNA sequence: TGCAGTGCTCTCAACCTAAACACCGGGGAGCTGTTTTTT. Its translation is CSALNLNTGELFF.

Many counts were recorded for this clonotype. The CDR3 nucleotides are TGCGCCAGCACTTTTGCAACAGGGGACACTGAAGCTTTCTTT. It codes for CASTFATGDTEAFF. The chain carries TRBV5-1 and TRBJ1-1; 7 bases match TRBD1. Looked up from germline, CDR1 is SGHRS and CDR2 is YFSETQ. The length of the CDR3 is 14 residues. V dropped 6 bases and J dropped 3; count of bases not matched to a gene: 8.

This clonotype was seen many times. The chain has TRBV29-1 and TRBJ2-1; D gene uncertain. V lost 6 bases, J lost 0 bases, and 12 bases lay in between. Germline loops: CDR1 SQVTM, CDR2 ANQGSEA. The CDR3 runs to 14 residues. The DNA for the CDR3 is TGCAGCGTGGTACTCCCGAGCTCCTACAATGAGCAGTTCTTC. Translating gives CSVVLPSSYNEQFF.

Ten or more counts support this clonotype. This chain uses TRBV3-1 with TRBJ1-1, with 7 bases matching TRBD1. This CDR3 spans 14 amino acids. CDR1 and CDR2 from the germline V gene are LGHDT and YNNKEL (reference sequence). V shed 3 bases and J 1 base; nucleotides not matched to a gene: 2. Here the CDR3 reads CASSQGDRNTEAFF. The CDR3 DNA reads as TGTGCCAGCAGCCAGGGGGACAGGAACACTGAAGCTTTCTTT.

CDR3 sequence: CASSLTGTGLAKNIQYF. The CDR3 DNA reads TGTGCCAGCAGCCTAACAGGGACGGGACTAGCCAAAAACATTCAGTACTTC. The V call is TRBV7-2, the J call TRBJ2-4, with D perhaps being TRBD1 or TRBD2 (6 bases each). CDR1 is SGHTA and CDR2 is FQGNSA in the germline V gene. This CDR3 has 17 amino acids. Trimming left V 5 bases short and J 0 bases short, with 17 bases between.

Ten or more counts support this clonotype. This chain uses TRBV2 with TRBJ1-2; 7 bases align to TRBD1. The junction had 10 bases not matched to a gene; V was cut back by 8 bases and J by 4 bases. The germline CDR1 and CDR2 sequences are SNHLY and FYNNEI. The CDR3 loop spans 14 amino acids. The CDR3 DNA follows: TGTGCCAGCCATTTACAGGGGTCGGTCTATGGCTACACCTTC. Protein sequence: CASHLQGSVYGYTF.

The genes are TRBV7-9 and TRBJ1-6; 7 bases fit TRBD1. CDR1 and CDR2 (germline): SEHNR, FQNEAQ (reference sequence). The CDR3 has 14 amino acids. The V and J ends lost 4 bases and 9 bases, in that order; junction bases with no gene match: 6. CDR3 protein: CASSSPGGRSPLHF. As DNA, the CDR3 is TGTGCCAGCAGCTCCCCAGGGGGGCGTTCACCCCTCCACTTT.

By its share, this clonotype is medium-sized. This sequence joins TRBV11-2 and TRBJ2-5; D is possibly TRBD1 (7 bases). Trimming cost V 3 bases and J 1 base, with 12 bases left between them. The CDR3 loop spans 15 amino acids. In germline, CDR1 is SGHAT, CDR2 FQNNGV. CDR3 residues: CASSLAGQIQETQYF. The CDR3 bases are TGTGCCAGCAGCTTGGCGGGACAGATCCAAGAGACCCAGTACTTC.

In this sample, this clonotype turned up many times. The CDR3 reads CASGLVLASGDFRQYF. In DNA, the CDR3 is TGTGCTAGTGGTTTGGTACTGGCTAGCGGGGATTTTAGGCAGTATTTT. This chain connects TRBV12-5 to TRBJ2-3, with 9 bases that match TRBD2. CDR1 LGHNT and CDR2 FRNRAP come from the germline V gene. The trim removed 0 bases at V and 11 bases at J, leaving 12 bases unmatched. The CDR3 is made up of 16 amino acids.

This clonotype was seen ten or more times. V is TRBV21-1 and J is TRBJ1-2; the tabulated D call, TRBD1, remains unverified against the DNA. TRBV21-1 is termed a pseudogene. The CDR3 length is 13 residues. The CDR3 region has the DNA TGTGCCAGCAGCAAAGAAAGGGGTCTTGGCTACACCTTC. Translating it yields CASSKERGLGYTF.